This T cell receptor (beta chain) comes out of a study of T cell changes during pregnancy in multiple sclerosis. The method was immunoSEQ multiplex PCR; TCRdb's version includes in-frame clones alone and lacks a portion of them. Of about 100,000 clones listed, roughly 92% were seen once; the top ten hold 3.5%. Unmatched junction bases numbered 2, after V lost 4 bases and J lost 6 bases. This CDR3 contains 14 residues. CDR1 is SNHLY and CDR2 is FYNNEI in the germline V gene. Sequenced here: peripheral blood, sampled after pregnancy. The chain uses TRBV2 and TRBJ2-1; the match to TRBD2 covers 11 bases. The clonotype comes from a female donor with multiple sclerosis, enrolled in a pregnancy study. The DNA for the CDR3 is TGTGCCAGCAGTGGAGGGACTAGCGGCAATGAGCAGTTCTTC. Encoded protein: CASSGGTSGNEQFF.